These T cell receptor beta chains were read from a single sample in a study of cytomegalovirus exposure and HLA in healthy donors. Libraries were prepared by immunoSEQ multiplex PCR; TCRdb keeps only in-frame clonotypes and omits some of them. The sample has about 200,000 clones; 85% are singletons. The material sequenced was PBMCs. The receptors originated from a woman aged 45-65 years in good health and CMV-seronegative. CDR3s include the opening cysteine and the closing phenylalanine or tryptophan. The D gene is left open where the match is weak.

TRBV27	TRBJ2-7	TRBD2	TGTGCCAGCAGTATCACCGGGACTAGCGGGAGGGCCCGGCCCTACGAGCAGTACTTC	CASSITGTSGRARPYEQYF
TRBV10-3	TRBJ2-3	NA	TGTGCCCCCAGGGGTCCCCGCCCCACAGATACGCAGTATTTT	CAPRGPRPTDTQYF
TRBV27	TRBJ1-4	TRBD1	TGTGCCAGCAGTAACCCGGGACAGGGGTCCGAAAAACTGTTTTTT	CASSNPGQGSEKLFF
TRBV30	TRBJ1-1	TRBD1	TGTGCCTGGAGCGCCGACAGGGAGGACACTGAAGCTTTCTTT	CAWSADREDTEAFF
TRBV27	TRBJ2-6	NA	TGTGCCAGCAGTTCAGGCTCTGGGGCCAACGTCCTGACTTTC	CASSSGSGANVLTF
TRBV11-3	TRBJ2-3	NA	TGTGCCAGCAGCTTAGACGGCGGATACACAGATACGCAGTATTTT	CASSLDGGYTDTQYF
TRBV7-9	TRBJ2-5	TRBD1	TGTGCCAGCAGCTTAATGGGACAGGGGAGGGAGGAGACCCAGTACTTC	CASSLMGQGREETQYF
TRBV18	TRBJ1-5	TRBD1	TGTGCCAGCTCACCACCGGGACAGGGTGGAAGCAATCAGCCCCAGCATTTT	CASSPPGQGGSNQPQHF
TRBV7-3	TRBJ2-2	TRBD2	TGTGCCAGCAGCCCCCGCCTAGCGGGGAGGAACACCGGGGAGCTGTTTTTT	CASSPRLAGRNTGELFF
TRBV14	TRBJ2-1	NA	TGTGCCAGCAGCCTGGATCCGGGAGTCTACAATGAGCAGTTCTTC	CASSLDPGVYNEQFF
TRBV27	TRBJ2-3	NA	TGTGCCAGCAGCCCCACGCAGGTCACAGATACGCAGTATTTT	CASSPTQVTDTQYF
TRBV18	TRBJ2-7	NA	TGTGCCAGCTCACCCGACAGGTCTCACGAGCAGTACTTC	CASSPDRSHEQYF
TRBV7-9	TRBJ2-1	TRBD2	TGTGCCAGCAGCTTCAAGACTAGCGGGAGGGGGCAGTTCTTC	CASSFKTSGRGQFF
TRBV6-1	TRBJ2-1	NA	TGTGCCAGCAAGAGCGGCTCCTACAATGAGCAGTTCTTC	CASKSGSYNEQFF